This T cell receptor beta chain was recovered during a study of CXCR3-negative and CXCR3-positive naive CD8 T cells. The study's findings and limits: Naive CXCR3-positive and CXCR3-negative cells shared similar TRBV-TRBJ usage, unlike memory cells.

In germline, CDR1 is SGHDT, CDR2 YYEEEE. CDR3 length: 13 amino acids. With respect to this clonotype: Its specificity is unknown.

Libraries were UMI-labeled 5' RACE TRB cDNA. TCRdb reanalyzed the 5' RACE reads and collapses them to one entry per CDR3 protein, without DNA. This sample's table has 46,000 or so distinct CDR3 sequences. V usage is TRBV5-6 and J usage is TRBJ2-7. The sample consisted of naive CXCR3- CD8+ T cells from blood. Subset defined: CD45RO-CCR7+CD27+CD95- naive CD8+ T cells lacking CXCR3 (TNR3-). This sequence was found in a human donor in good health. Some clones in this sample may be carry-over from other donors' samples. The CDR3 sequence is CASSTDGPYEQYF.